One and the same sample provided the 15 T cell receptor beta chains below, sequenced in a study of tumor-infiltrating lymphocytes in localized non-small cell lung cancer. Profiled with immunoSEQ multiplex PCR; TCRdb holds only in-frame clones, not every one. In the table there are some 16,000 clones, roughly 40% of which are singletons. Sequencing used lung tumor tissue. These receptors all stem from a human donor with non-small cell lung cancer.

The V and J genes are TRBV7-2 and TRBJ1-4; the D is unclear. V gave up 5 bases and J gave up 6 bases, with 10 bases separating them. The germline V gene has CDR1 SGHTA and CDR2 FQGNSA. The CDR3 extends over 13 amino acids. The CDR3 sequence: CASSLPPDEKLFF. The CDR3 DNA follows: TGTGCCAGCAGCCTCCCCCCAGATGAAAAACTGTTTTTT.

Here the CDR3 DNA reads TGTGCCAGCAGCTTTGCAGGGGGCGCGAACACTGAAGCTTTCTTT. Its translation is CASSFAGGANTEAFF. The chain carries TRBV11-2 and TRBJ1-1; TRBD1 aligns across 8 bases. This CDR3 region has 15 residues. With 3 bases clipped from V and 1 base from J, the junction kept 4 bases outside the gene matches. CDR1 is SGHAT, CDR2 FQNNGV, per germline.

The V call is TRBV5-1, the J call TRBJ1-3; 8 bases map to TRBD1. Germline lookup yields CDR1 SGHRS and CDR2 YFSETQ. V lost 4 bases and J lost 4; bases outside the gene matches: 7. This CDR3 has 15 residues. The CDR3 loop is CASSPKTGEGNTIYF. The CDR3 DNA reads TGCGCCAGCAGCCCGAAGACAGGGGAGGGAAACACCATATATTTT.

This clone was detected a few times. The J gene is TRBJ1-4, the V gene TRBV5-1; unclear D gene. V lost 1 base, J lost 5 bases, and 15 bases lay in between. Per the germline V gene, CDR1 is SGHRS and CDR2 is YFSETQ. The length of the CDR3 is 16 residues. The CDR3 protein is CASSLIEAGGNEKLFF. CDR3 in DNA: TGCGCCAGCAGCTTGATTGAGGCAGGCGGGAATGAAAAACTGTTTTTT.

There are a few counts of this clone. The chain combines TRBV28 with TRBJ2-4, with TRBD2 as a possible D gene (5 bases). The CDR3 covers 15 residues. Germline V lookup: CDR1 MDHEN, CDR2 SYDVKM. Trimming took 7 bases from V and 0 from J, leaving 13 bases between them. CDR3 region: CASIPNGEAKNIQYF. DNA of the CDR3: TGTGCCAGCATCCCCAACGGGGAAGCCAAAAACATTCAGTACTTC.

J is TRBJ2-1 and V is TRBV12-5; D perhaps matches TRBD2 (6 bases). Germline lookup yields CDR1 LGHNT and CDR2 FRNRAP. This CDR3 is 12 amino acids long. V was shortened by 6 bases and J by 8 bases, with 11 bases between the two germline ends. The CDR3 DNA follows: TGTGCTAGTGGGCGGGAAGGGGATGAGCAGTTCTTC. This translates into CASGREGDEQFF.

This chain uses TRBV21-1 with TRBJ2-5; no DNA check was done on the table's D call, TRBD2. TRBV21-1 is a pseudogene segment. The CDR3 extends over 19 amino acids. Here the CDR3 reads CASSKVGLAGKSLQETQYF. CDR3 nucleotides: TGTGCCAGCAGCAAAGTAGGACTAGCGGGGAAAAGCCTCCAAGAGACCCAGTACTTC.

Sample share makes this clone medium-sized. The CDR3 nucleotides read TGCGCCAGCACCACCGGGACAGGGTCCTATAACTATGGCTACACCTTC. Protein product: CASTTGTGSYNYGYTF. The V gene is TRBV5-1, the J gene TRBJ1-2; 9 nucleotides match TRBD1. This CDR3 has 16 residues. Looked up from germline, CDR1 is SGHRS and CDR2 is YFSETQ. Unmatched junction bases numbered 10, after V lost 6 bases and J lost 1 base.

The V gene is TRBV7-2, the J gene TRBJ2-5; TRBD1 matches at 7 bases. J gave up 3 bases and V 3 bases, and 4 bases lay outside the gene matches. This CDR3 region has 14 residues. CDR1 and CDR2 (germline): SGHTA, FQGNSA. The CDR3 DNA is TGTGCCAGCAGCTTGACAGGGTCCAAAGAGACCCAGTACTTC. Residues: CASSLTGSKETQYF.

The chain combines TRBV7-2 with TRBJ2-3, with D possibly TRBD1 on 5 matching bases. This CDR3 spans 15 amino acids. Deletions cut 0 bases from V and 6 bases from J, with 13 bases between. Germline loops: CDR1 SGHTA, CDR2 FQGNSA. CDR3 DNA sequence: TGTGCCAGCAGCTTAGCGGTCAGGGTCGGCGATACGCAGTATTTT. Translation gives CASSLAVRVGDTQYF.

This clone was detected a few times. The DNA for the CDR3 is TGTGCCAGCAGCCCCGGGTCTCAAGAGACCCAGTACTTC. Residues: CASSPGSQETQYF. This rearrangement joins TRBV11-3 to TRBJ2-5; D ambiguous. Trimming took 5 bases from V and 2 from J, leaving 9 bases between them. CDR1 and CDR2 from the germline V gene are SGHNT and YENEEA. The CDR3 runs 13 residues. Looking up the rest from reference TRBV11-3 and TRBJ2-5 gives the full variable domain: EAGVVQSPRYKIIEKKQPVAFWCNPISGHNTLYWYLQNLGQGPELLIRYENEEAVDDSQLPKDRFSAERLKGVDSTLKIQPAELGDSAVYLCASSPGSQETQYFGPGTRLLVL.

The chain combines TRBV5-1 with TRBJ2-5, with TRBD1 matching 7 bases. The CDR3 has 14 residues. V trimming: 2 bases; J trimming: 5 bases; junction bases outside the gene matches: 6. The germline V gene has CDR1 SGHRS and CDR2 YFSETQ. The CDR3 nucleotides read TGCGCCAGCAGCTTCCACAGGGGCGGGGAGACCCAGTACTTC. Residues: CASSFHRGGETQYF.

By share of the sample, this clone is large. This chain links TRBV28 with TRBJ2-5; no reliable D call. The CDR3 has 16 residues. V shed 5 bases and J shed 1 base, with 17 bases lying between them. Germline V gene lookup returns CDR1 MDHEN and CDR2 SYDVKM. This chain's CDR3 is CASSRTSSEPQETQYF. The CDR3 DNA follows: TGTGCCAGCAGTCGGACGTCATCAGAGCCCCAAGAGACCCAGTACTTC.

This chain connects TRBV7-3 to TRBJ1-6; 7 positions agree with TRBD1. V lost 3 bases and J lost 3; bases outside the gene matches: 5. The length of the CDR3 is 16 residues. Germline V gene lookup returns CDR1 SGHTA and CDR2 FQGTGA. The CDR3 DNA reads TGTGCCAGCAGCTTGACCGGGACAGACTATAATTCACCCCTCCACTTT. It yields the protein CASSLTGTDYNSPLHF. Supplemented by reference TRBV7-3 and TRBJ1-6, the full variable domain reads GAGVSQTPSNKVTEKGKYVELRCDPISGHTALYWYRQSLGQGPEFLIYFQGTGAADDSGLPNDRFFAVRPEGSVSTLKIQRTERGDSAVYLCASSLTGTDYNSPLHFGNGTRLTVT.

CDR3 loop: CASSFPRDSIAGEQFF. CDR3 in DNA: TGTGCCAGCAGCTTCCCTCGGGACAGTATAGCCGGTGAGCAGTTCTTC. The chain employs TRBV5-6 and TRBJ2-1; the match to TRBD1 covers 7 bases. There are 16 residues in the CDR3. The junction had 14 bases not matched to a gene; V was cut back by 2 bases and J by 9 bases. Germline CDR1 reads SGHDT; CDR2 reads YYEEEE.